The entry that follows covers one TCR beta chain sequence. TCRdb re-derived calls from the 5' RACE reads in MiXCR, one entry per CDR3 protein. The table lists around 470,000 distinct CDR3 sequences, around 14% of them singletons, with 0.5% to 0.65% in the top ten. These data originate in a study of identical twins. V was clipped by 3 bases and J by 8 bases, with 8 bases between them. The CDR3 is made up of 11 amino acids. Germline loops: CDR1 SGHRS, CDR2 YFSETQ. These records were also assigned to another study, of yellow fever vaccine responses in identical twins.

The clonotype comes from a woman between 18 and 30 years old in good health. The sequenced material came from CD4+ T cells sorted from blood. J is TRBJ1-1 and V is TRBV5-1, with TRBD1 as a possible D gene (6 bases). The CDR3 DNA follows: TGCGCCAGCAGCTCCACAGGGGAAGCTTTCTTT. Encoded protein: CASSSTGEAFF.